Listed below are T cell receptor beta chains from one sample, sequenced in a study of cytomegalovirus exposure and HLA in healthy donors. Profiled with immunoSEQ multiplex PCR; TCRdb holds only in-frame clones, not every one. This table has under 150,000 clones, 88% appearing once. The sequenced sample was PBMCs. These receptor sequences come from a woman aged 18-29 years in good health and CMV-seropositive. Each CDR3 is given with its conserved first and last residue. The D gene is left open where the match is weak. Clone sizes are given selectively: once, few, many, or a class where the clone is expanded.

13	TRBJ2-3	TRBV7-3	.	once	CASSTRGTDTQYF
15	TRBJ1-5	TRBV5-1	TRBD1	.	CASSQGTGRNQPQHF
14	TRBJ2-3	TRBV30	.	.	CAWSRGVQADTQYF
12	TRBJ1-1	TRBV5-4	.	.	CASSPTNTEAFF
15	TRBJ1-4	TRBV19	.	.	CATSPQGLTNEKLFF
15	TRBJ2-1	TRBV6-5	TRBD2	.	CASSYLAGGNNEQFF
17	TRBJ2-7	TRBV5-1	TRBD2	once	CASSWAVGGAKYYEQYF
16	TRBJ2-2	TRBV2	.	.	CASSEARARDTGELFF
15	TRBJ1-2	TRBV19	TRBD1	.	CASSIDQRQGSSYTF
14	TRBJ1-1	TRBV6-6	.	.	CASSFEELNTEAFF
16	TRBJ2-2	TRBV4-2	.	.	CASSQEDYIGTGELFF
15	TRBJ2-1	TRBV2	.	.	CASRESGSSYNEQFF
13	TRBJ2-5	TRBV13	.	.	CASSLNSLETQYF
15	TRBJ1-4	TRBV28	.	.	CASTTTGRPNEKLFF
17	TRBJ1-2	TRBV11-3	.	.	CASSLTFGGGRAYGYTF
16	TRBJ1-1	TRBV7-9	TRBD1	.	CASSRGQGAGGTEAFF
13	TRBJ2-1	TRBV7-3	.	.	CASSYTDYNEQFF
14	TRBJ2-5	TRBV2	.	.	CASSDRGPGETQYF
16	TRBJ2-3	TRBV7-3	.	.	CASSPAGKRLTDTQYF
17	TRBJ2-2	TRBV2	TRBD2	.	CASSEARLAGGTGELFF
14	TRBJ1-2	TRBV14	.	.	CASSRPGANYGYTF
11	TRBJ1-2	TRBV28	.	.	CATYVLGGYTF
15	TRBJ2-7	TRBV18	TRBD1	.	CASSPAGTGSYEQYF
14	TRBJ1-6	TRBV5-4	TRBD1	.	CASSRDRVNSPLHF
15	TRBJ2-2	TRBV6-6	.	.	CASSYGPGNTGELFF
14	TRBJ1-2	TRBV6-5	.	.	CASIPRERNYGYTF
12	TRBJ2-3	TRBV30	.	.	CAWSVWGNTQYF
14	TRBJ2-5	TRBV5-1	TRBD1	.	CASSGDSLQETQYF
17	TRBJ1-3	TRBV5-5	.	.	CASSLGEGFLTGNTIYF
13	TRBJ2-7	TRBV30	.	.	CAWSVSGGYEQYF
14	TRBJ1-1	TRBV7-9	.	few	CASRPSQVNTEAFF
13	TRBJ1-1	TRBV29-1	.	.	CSVADHLTGRAFF
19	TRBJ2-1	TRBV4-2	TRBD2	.	CASSQDRRLAGVPYNEQFF
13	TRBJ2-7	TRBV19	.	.	CASSNRPPYEQYF
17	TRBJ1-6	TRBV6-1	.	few	CASSEAAERSNNSPLHF
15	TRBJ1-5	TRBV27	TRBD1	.	CASSPRRDRVQPQHF
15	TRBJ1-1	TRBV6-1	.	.	CASSGRRGENTEAFF
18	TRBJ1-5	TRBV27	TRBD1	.	CASSSYRGLGRSNQPQHF
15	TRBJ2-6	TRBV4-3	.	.	CASSPQGSGANVLTF
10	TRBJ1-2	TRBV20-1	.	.	CSIHNYGYTF
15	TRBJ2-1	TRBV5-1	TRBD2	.	CASSPGGGAPGEQFF
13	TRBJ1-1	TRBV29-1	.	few	CSVDSQVNTEAFF
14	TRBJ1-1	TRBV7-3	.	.	CASSQTAGFGEAFF
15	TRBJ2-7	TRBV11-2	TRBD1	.	CASSLRDRDMYEQYF
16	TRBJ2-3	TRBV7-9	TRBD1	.	CASRPGQGTDLDTQYF